A single sample is the source of the 10 T cell receptor beta chains below, sequenced in a study of Ad26.COV2.S vaccination and SARS-CoV-2 variants. The repertoire was sequenced with immunoSEQ multiplex PCR; TCRdb's copy has only in-frame clones and lacks some. Here the sample spans over 85,000 clones, less than 85% being singletons. This sample comprised peripheral blood, obtained after recovery from COVID-19. Source of these receptors: a human donor who had recovered from COVID-19.

This clone is a singleton in its sample. The V and J genes are TRBV27 and TRBJ2-6, with 11 bases fitting TRBD1. V shed 0 bases, J shed 4 bases, and the junction held 14 bases outside the gene matches. Per the germline V gene, CDR1 is MNHEY and CDR2 is SMNVEV (reference sequence). This CDR3 contains 21 residues. The CDR3 loop reads CASSLSFRPGQGVVGANVLTF. The CDR3 DNA is TGTGCCAGCAGTTTATCGTTCCGCCCGGGACAGGGGGTCGTCGGGGCCAACGTCCTGACTTTC.

The sample holds one count of this clone. The CDR3 DNA sequence: TGTGCCAGCAGTGAATTTGACCGGCTGGCAGATACGCAGTATTTT. Protein: CASSEFDRLADTQYF. V and J are TRBV6-1 and TRBJ2-3, with D hard to call. V lost 2 bases, J lost 4 bases, and 13 bases lay in between. This CDR3 has 15 residues. Germline V gives CDR1 MNHNS, CDR2 SASEGT.

The chain couples TRBV29-1 to TRBJ2-5; 9 bases match TRBD2. With V trimmed by 3 bases and J by 4 bases, 6 bases remained unmatched. The CDR3 length is 14 residues. Germline V lookup: CDR1 SQVTM, CDR2 ANQGSEA. The CDR3 DNA reads as TGCAGCGTTGACGGCGGGGGGGCTCTAGAGACCCAGTACTTC. Amino acids: CSVDGGGALETQYF.

The chain employs TRBV10-3 and TRBJ2-6; D is perhaps TRBD1 (6 bases). The germline gives CDR1 ENHRY, CDR2 SYGVKD. V lost 10 bases and J lost 2, with 15 bases in between. This CDR3 comprises 15 residues. Here the CDR3 DNA reads TGTGCCAGTGGACAGCCAGGTGCTGGGGCCAACGTCCTGACTTTC. It translates to CASGQPGAGANVLTF.

The chain links TRBV6-5 to TRBJ2-7; D is uncertain. The CDR3 is made up of 13 amino acids. From germline, CDR1 is MNHEY and CDR2 SVGAGI. V was trimmed by 0 bases and J by 4 bases, leaving 7 bases between them. The CDR3 here is CASSYSRQYEQYF. The CDR3 region has the DNA TGTGCCAGCAGTTACTCGAGGCAGTACGAGCAGTACTTC.

The chain combines TRBV10-2 with TRBJ2-2; 7 bases are a match to TRBD2. The CDR3 has 15 amino acids. The germline V gene has CDR1 WSHSY and CDR2 SAAADI. V trimming: 4 bases; J trimming: 7 bases; junction bases outside the gene matches: 9. The CDR3 protein is CASSGPGGARGELFF. CDR3 in DNA: TGCGCCAGCAGTGGGCCGGGAGGCGCCCGCGGGGAGCTGTTTTTT.

This chain joins TRBV19 and TRBJ1-5; TRBD1 aligns across 10 bases. The V gene end was trimmed by 5 bases and the J gene end by 5 bases; junction bases not matched to a gene: 6. In germline, CDR1 is LNHDA, CDR2 SQIVND (reference sequence). CDR3 length equals 15 residues. The CDR3: CASSARDRGDQPQHF. The CDR3 region has the DNA TGTGCCAGTAGTGCACGGGACAGGGGTGATCAGCCCCAGCATTTT.

The CDR3 sequence: CASNGNEQFF. CDR3 DNA sequence: TGTGCCAGCAATGGGAATGAGCAGTTCTTC. This chain joins TRBV7-6 and TRBJ2-1; D is uncertain. Trimming pared 7 bases from V and 7 bases from J, leaving 5 bases between. CDR3 length: 10 residues. Looked up from germline, CDR1 is SGHVS and CDR2 is FNYEAQ.

This chain uses TRBV5-1 with TRBJ2-3; perhaps TRBD1 as D (5 bases). This CDR3 has 15 amino acids. V lost 4 bases, J lost 6 bases, and 18 bases lay in between. Germline V gene sequence: CDR1 SGHRS, CDR2 YFSETQ. The CDR3 coding sequence is TGCGCCAGCAGCGTCCTACAGGTTAAGGCCGATACGCAGTATTTT. This gives the protein CASSVLQVKADTQYF.

The table lists this clone with a few counts. The chain couples TRBV28 to TRBJ1-5; D is unclear. With 0 bases removed from V and 2 bases from J, the gap between germline ends came to 14 bases. Germline V gene lookup returns CDR1 MDHEN and CDR2 SYDVKM. The CDR3 runs 17 residues. CDR3 loop: CASSLWPAEAGNQPQHF. CDR3 DNA: TGTGCCAGCAGTTTATGGCCCGCGGAGGCCGGCAATCAGCCCCAGCATTTT.